Listed below are T cell receptor beta chains from one sample, sequenced in a study of T cell responses to AZD1222 COVID-19 vaccine. Sequencing used immunoSEQ multiplex PCR; TCRdb keeps in-frame clones, though not all of them. The sample lists over 150,000 clones; around 89% were seen once. Sample: peripheral blood, taken 28 days after the second AZD1222 dose. The receptors here all came from an adult who received the AZD1222 COVID-19 vaccine. Each CDR3 is given with its conserved first and last residue. A D gene is named only where the DNA matches it firmly. Not every row has a clone size; where given, it reads once, few, many or a size class.

abundance	d_gene	j_gene	v_gene	CDR3nt	CDR3aa
NA	NA	TRBJ1-3	TRBV18	TGTGCCACCGGGGATTCTGGAAACACCATATATTTT	CATGDSGNTIYF
NA	TRBD2	TRBJ2-1	TRBV30	TGTGCCTGGAGTCGTAGCGGGGGGGAGGGTCGTGAGCAGTTCTTC	CAWSRSGGEGREQFF
NA	NA	TRBJ1-1	TRBV6-5	TGTGCCAGCAGACTAAACACTGAAGCTTTCTTT	CASRLNTEAFF
once	TRBD1	TRBJ2-4	TRBV4-3	TGCGCCAGCAGCCAAGTCCTAGGGACAGGGAACATTCAGTACTTC	CASSQVLGTGNIQYF
once	NA	TRBJ2-1	TRBV5-1	TGCGCCAGCAGCCCGGAGGGACAGACGAGCTCCTACAATGAGCAGTTCTTC	CASSPEGQTSSYNEQFF
NA	NA	TRBJ1-1	TRBV7-2	TGTGCCAGCAGCTCCCTTCCGGGACGGGGAACTGAAGCTTTCTTT	CASSSLPGRGTEAFF
NA	NA	TRBJ1-2	TRBV7-9	TGTGCCAGCAGCTTACAGGGGACACCTACTATTGGCTACACCTTC	CASSLQGTPTIGYTF
few	NA	TRBJ1-1	TRBV5-3	TGTGCCAGAAGCCAAGGCGGGACTGAAGCTTTCTTT	CARSQGGTEAFF
NA	NA	TRBJ1-2	TRBV6-6	TGTGCCAGCAGTCGACCTTATAGAGGGGTTGCAGGAGGAGACGATGGCTACACCTTC	CASSRPYRGVAGGDDGYTF
NA	NA	TRBJ1-2	TRBV6-1	TGTGCCAGCAGTGATGGAGGGGCCAGAAACTATGGCTACACCTTC	CASSDGGARNYGYTF
NA	NA	TRBJ1-4	TRBV6-5	TGTGCCAGCAGTTACCCGACAAGGCACCGGACGGGACTGTTTTTT	CASSYPTRHRTGLFF
NA	TRBD1	TRBJ2-5	TRBV30	TGTGCCTGGAACAGGGGGTTCCAAGAGACCCAGTACTTC	CAWNRGFQETQYF
NA	NA	TRBJ2-7	TRBV4-2	TGTGCCAGCAGCCAAGATAGAGGGCGGGGACAGCTTTCCTACGAGCAGTACTTC	CASSQDRGRGQLSYEQYF
NA	TRBD1	TRBJ2-2	TRBV5-1	TGCGCCAGCAGTCCGGACAGGGAAACCGGGGAGCTGTTTTTT	CASSPDRETGELFF
NA	NA	TRBJ1-1	TRBV10-1	TGCGCCAGCAGTGCTAACACTGAAGCTTTCTTT	CASSANTEAFF
NA	NA	TRBJ1-2	TRBV7-2	TGTGCCAGCAGCTTAGAGGGCAACTATGGCTACACCTTC	CASSLEGNYGYTF
NA	TRBD1	TRBJ2-5	TRBV5-1	TGCGCCAGCAGCTTGGACAGGGGGTACGAGACCCAGTACTTC	CASSLDRGYETQYF
few	NA	TRBJ1-4	TRBV6-5	TGTGCCAGCAGTTATACGGACGCAACTAATGAAAAACTGTTTTTT	CASSYTDATNEKLFF
few	NA	TRBJ1-3	TRBV19	TGTGCCAGTAGCCTTAGAGGAAACACCATATATTTT	CASSLRGNTIYF
NA	NA	TRBJ1-4	TRBV5-6	TGTGCCAGCAGCTTGGCTGACAGGATATGGGAAAAACTGTTTTTT	CASSLADRIWEKLFF
NA	NA	TRBJ1-6	TRBV30	TGTGCCTGGGGCTACCGGGGTTCACCCCTCCACTTT	CAWGYRGSPLHF
NA	NA	TRBJ1-1	TRBV11-2	TGTGCCAGCACTCCGGGATGGGGGGAGGTGACTGAAGCTTTCTTT	CASTPGWGEVTEAFF
once	NA	TRBJ1-1	TRBV29-1	TGCAGCACGGGACATCTGAACACTGAAGCTTTCTTT	CSTGHLNTEAFF
NA	NA	TRBJ1-2	TRBV7-6	TGTGCCAGCAGCTTTGTTGGGGGAAATTCTAACTATGGCTACACCTTC	CASSFVGGNSNYGYTF
once	NA	TRBJ2-7	TRBV4-3	TGCGCCAGCAGCCAAGATTACCCAGCACGCGAGCAGTACTTC	CASSQDYPAREQYF
NA	TRBD2	TRBJ2-7	TRBV11-2	TGTGCCAGCAGCCCCGTTTCTAGAGCGGGAACCTACGAGCAGTACTTC	CASSPVSRAGTYEQYF
NA	TRBD1	TRBJ1-5	TRBV18	TGTGCCAGCTCACCCGGAGCATCCTCGACAGGGACTAGTCAGCCCCAGCATTTT	CASSPGASSTGTSQPQHF
NA	NA	TRBJ2-7	TRBV7-9	TGTGCCAGCAGCCGGGACCTCTACGAGCAGTACTTC	CASSRDLYEQYF
NA	NA	TRBJ2-1	TRBV29-1	TGCAGCGTTGCACTTTACAATGAGCAGTTCTTC	CSVALYNEQFF
NA	NA	TRBJ1-2	TRBV21-1	TGTGCCAGCTTCTTGCCGCGCTTGGGGGGCTATGGCTACACCTTC	CASFLPRLGGYGYTF
NA	NA	TRBJ1-5	TRBV6-1	TGTGCCAGCAGTGAAGCAGGGGTTGTGAGCAATCAGCCCCAGCATTTT	CASSEAGVVSNQPQHF